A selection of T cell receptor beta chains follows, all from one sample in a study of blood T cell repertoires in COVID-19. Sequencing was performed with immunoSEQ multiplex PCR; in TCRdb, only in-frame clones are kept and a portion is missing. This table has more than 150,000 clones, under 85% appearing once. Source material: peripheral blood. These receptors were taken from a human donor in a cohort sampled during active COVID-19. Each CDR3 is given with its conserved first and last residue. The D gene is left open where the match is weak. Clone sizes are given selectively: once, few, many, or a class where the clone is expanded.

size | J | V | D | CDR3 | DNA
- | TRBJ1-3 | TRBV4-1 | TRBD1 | CASSQDRQGAGNTIYF | TGCGCCAGCAGCCAAGATAGACAGGGCGCTGGAAACACCATATATTTT
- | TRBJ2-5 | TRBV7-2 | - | CASSSSAAVQETQYF | TGTGCCAGCAGCTCATCCGCGGCGGTCCAAGAGACCCAGTACTTC
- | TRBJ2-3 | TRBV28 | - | CASSFDGGTDTQYF | TGTGCCAGCAGTTTTGACGGAGGCACAGATACGCAGTATTTT
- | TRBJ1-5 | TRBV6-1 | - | CASSDEQPQHF | TGTGCCAGCAGTGATGAGCAGCCCCAGCATTTT
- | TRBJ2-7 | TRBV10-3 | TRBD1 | CAISDASDRGSYEQYF | TGTGCCATCAGTGACGCCTCGGACAGGGGTTCCTACGAGCAGTACTTC
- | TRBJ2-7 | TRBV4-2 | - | CASSPRSSDEQYF | TGTGCCAGCAGCCCACGATCTAGCGACGAGCAGTACTTC
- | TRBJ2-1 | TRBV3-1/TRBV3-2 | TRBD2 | CASSRGGNEQFF | TGTGCCAGCAGCCGGGGGGGAAATGAGCAGTTCTTC
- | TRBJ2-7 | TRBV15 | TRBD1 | CATSRDGTGSREQYF | TGTGCCACCAGCAGAGATGGGACAGGGTCAAGAGAGCAGTACTTC
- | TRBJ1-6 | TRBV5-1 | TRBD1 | CASSHRDSYNSPLHF | TGCGCCAGCAGCCATCGGGACAGCTATAATTCACCCCTCCACTTT
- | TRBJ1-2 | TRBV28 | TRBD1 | CASQGPGQGAYGYTF | TGTGCCAGCCAAGGACCGGGACAGGGAGCCTATGGCTACACCTTC
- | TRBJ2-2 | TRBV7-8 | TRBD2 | CASSLYAGGPPGELFF | TGTGCCAGCAGCTTATACGCGGGGGGGCCTCCCGGGGAGCTGTTTTTT
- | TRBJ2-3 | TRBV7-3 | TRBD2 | CASSSGLAYTDTQYF | TGTGCCAGCAGCTCTGGACTAGCGTACACAGATACGCAGTATTTT
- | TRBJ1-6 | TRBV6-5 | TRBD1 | CATSGQGNSPLHF | TGTGCCACCTCCGGACAGGGGAATTCACCCCTCCACTTT
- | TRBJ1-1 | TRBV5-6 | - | CASSRGGNTEAFF | TGTGCCAGTAGCAGGGGAGGAAACACTGAAGCTTTCTTT
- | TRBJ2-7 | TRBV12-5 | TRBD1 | CASGLALTGKRSYEQYF | TGTGCTAGTGGTTTGGCCTTGACAGGGAAGAGGTCCTACGAGCAGTACTTC
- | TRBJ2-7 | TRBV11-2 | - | CASSLAGGSREQYF | TGTGCCAGCAGCTTAGCCGGGGGTTCGAGGGAGCAGTACTTC
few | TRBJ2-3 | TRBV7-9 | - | CASSGRGIRTDTQYF | TGTGCCAGCAGCGGACGGGGTATACGCACAGATACGCAGTATTTT
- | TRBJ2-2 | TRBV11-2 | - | CASSLERGAGELFF | TGTGCCAGCAGCTTAGAGAGAGGCGCCGGGGAGCTGTTTTTT
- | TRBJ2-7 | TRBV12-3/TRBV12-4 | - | CASSPSVSEQYF | TGTGCCAGCAGCCCCTCGGTCTCCGAGCAGTACTTC
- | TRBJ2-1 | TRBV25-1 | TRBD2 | CASTSGGARNEQFF | TGTGCCAGCACGAGCGGGGGGGCCCGCAATGAGCAGTTCTTC
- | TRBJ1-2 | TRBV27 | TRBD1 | CASSLLGQGARGYTF | TGTGCCAGCAGTTTACTAGGACAGGGGGCGAGGGGCTACACCTTC
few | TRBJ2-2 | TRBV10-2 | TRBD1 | CATGTGFFTGELFF | TGCGCCACCGGGACAGGGTTTTTCACCGGGGAGCTGTTTTTT
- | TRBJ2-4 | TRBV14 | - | CASSQQGAKNIQYF | TGTGCCAGCAGCCAACAGGGAGCCAAAAACATTCAGTACTTC
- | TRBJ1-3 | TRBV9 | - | CASSVDPREGEGNTIYF | TGTGCCAGCAGCGTAGATCCTAGGGAGGGGGAAGGAAACACCATATATTTT
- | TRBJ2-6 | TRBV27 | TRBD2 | CASSRTSGGPLSSGANVLTF | TGTGCCAGCAGTAGGACTAGCGGGGGACCCTTATCCTCTGGGGCCAACGTCCTGACTTTC
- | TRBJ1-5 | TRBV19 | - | CASSIGQLGQPQHF | TGTGCCAGTAGTATTGGGCAGTTGGGTCAGCCCCAGCATTTT
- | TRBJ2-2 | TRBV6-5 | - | CASSLSYSNTGELFF | TGTGCCAGCAGTTTGAGCTATTCGAACACCGGGGAGCTGTTTTTT
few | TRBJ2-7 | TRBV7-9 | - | CASSSRTETYEQYF | TGTGCCAGCAGCTCACGGACAGAGACCTACGAGCAGTACTTC
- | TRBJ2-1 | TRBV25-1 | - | CASSHPGNEQFF | TGTGCCAGCAGCCACCCAGGGAATGAGCAGTTCTTC
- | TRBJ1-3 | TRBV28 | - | CASSPPTGSSGNTIYF | TGTGCCAGCAGTCCCCCAACGGGGAGTAGCGGAAACACCATATATTTT
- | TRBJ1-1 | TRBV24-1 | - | CATSDLTGEAFF | TGTGCCACCAGTGATTTGACAGGTGAAGCTTTCTTT
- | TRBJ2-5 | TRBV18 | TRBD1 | CASCRDRYQETQYF | TGTGCCAGCTGCCGGGACAGATACCAAGAGACCCAGTACTTC
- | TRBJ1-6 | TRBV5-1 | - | CASSTDRNNSPLHF | TGCGCCAGCAGCACAGACAGGAATAATTCACCCCTCCACTTT